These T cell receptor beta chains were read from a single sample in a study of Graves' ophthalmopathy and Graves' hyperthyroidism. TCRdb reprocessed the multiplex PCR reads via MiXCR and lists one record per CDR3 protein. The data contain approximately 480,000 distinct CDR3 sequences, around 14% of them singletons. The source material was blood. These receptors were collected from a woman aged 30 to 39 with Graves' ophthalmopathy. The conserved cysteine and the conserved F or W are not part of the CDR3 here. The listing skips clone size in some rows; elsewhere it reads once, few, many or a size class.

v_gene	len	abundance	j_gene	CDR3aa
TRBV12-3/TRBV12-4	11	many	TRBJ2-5	ASSAGRQETQY
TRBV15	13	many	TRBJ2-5	ATSSMDRGGETQY
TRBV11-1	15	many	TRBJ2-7	ASSESLLTGDSYEQY
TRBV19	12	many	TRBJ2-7	ASSITGAIYEQY
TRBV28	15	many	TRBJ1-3	ASSLGVGYLAGNTIY
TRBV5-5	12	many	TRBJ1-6	ASSLVGHNSPLH
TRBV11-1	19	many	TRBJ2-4	ASSLVRVYMDGLQAKNIQY
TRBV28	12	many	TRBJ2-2	ASSWTGVGGELF
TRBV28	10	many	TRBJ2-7	ASSGVAYEQY
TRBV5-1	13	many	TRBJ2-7	ASSLDRSYIYEQY
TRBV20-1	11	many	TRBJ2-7	SATEGEPYEQY
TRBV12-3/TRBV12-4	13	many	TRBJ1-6	ASRPGGTGNSPLH
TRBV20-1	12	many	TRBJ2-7	SATLTSGRIEQY
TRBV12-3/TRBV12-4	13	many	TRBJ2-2	ASLTAGANTGELF
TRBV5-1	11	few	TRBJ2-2	ASREVDTGELF
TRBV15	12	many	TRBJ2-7	ATSPGTGPFEQY
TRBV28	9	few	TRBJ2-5	ASSPMETKY
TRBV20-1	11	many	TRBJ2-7	SANTGTDYEQY
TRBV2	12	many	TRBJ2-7	ATRARQSSYEQY
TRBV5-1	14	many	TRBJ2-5	ASSPRQGGYVQTQY
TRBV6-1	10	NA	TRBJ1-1	ASTSETTEAF
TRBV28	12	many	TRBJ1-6	ASISGLVNSPLH
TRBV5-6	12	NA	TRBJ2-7	ASRVAGGPHEQY
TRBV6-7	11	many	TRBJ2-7	ASSYFRFYEQY
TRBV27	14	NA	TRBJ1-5	ASSLRAMGAHQPQH
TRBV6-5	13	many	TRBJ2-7	ASSYRTGEGREQY
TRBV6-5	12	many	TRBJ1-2	ASSYSSSNYGYT